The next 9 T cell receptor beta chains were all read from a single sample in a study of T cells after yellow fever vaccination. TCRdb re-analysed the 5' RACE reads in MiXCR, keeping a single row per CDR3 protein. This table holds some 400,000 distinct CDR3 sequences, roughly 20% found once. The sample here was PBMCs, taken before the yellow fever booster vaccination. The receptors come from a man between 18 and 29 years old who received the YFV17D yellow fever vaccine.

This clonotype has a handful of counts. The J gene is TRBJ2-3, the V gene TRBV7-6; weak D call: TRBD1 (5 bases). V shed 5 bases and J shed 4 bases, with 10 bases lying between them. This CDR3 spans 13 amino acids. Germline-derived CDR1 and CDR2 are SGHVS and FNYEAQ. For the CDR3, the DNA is TGTGCCAGCAGCCCCGACAGCGCAGATACGCAGTATTTT. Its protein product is CASSPDSADTQYF. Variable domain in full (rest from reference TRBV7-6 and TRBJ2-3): GAGVSQSPRYKVTKRGQDVALRCDPISGHVSLYWYRQALGQGPEFLTYFNYEAQQDKSGLPNDRFSAERPEGSISTLTIQRTEQRDSAMYRCASSPDSADTQYFGPGTRLTVL.

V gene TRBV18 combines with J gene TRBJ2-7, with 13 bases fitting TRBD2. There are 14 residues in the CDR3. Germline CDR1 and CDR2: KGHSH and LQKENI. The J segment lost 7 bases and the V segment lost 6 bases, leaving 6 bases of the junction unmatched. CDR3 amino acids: CASSPTSGGGEQYV. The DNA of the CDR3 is TGTGCCAGCTCCCCCACTAGCGGGGGGGGGGAGCAGTACGTC.

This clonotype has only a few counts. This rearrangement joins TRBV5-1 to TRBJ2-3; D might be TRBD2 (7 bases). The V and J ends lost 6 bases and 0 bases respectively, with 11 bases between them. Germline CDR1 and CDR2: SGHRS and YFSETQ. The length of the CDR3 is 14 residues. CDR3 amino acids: CASKGGESTDTQYF. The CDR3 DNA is TGCGCCAGCAAGGGGGGGGAAAGCACAGATACGCAGTATTTT. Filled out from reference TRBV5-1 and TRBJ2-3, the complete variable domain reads KAGVTQTPRYLIKTRGQQVTLSCSPISGHRSVSWYQQTPGQGLQFLFEYFSETQRNKGNFPGRFSGRQFSNSRSEMNVSTLELGDSALYLCASKGGESTDTQYFGPGTRLTVL.

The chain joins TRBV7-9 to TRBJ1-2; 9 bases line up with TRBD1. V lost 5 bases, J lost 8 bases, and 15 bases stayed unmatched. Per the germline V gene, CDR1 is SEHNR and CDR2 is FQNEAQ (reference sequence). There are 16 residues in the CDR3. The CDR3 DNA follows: TGTGCCAGCAGCCTTAAGGCAGGGACAGGGATAGGGGGCTACACCTTC. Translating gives CASSLKAGTGIGGYTF.

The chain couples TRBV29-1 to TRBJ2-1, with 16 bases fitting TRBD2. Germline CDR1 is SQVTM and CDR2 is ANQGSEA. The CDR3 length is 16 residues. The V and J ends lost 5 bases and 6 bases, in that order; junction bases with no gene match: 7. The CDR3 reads CSVLGLAGGPSNEQFF. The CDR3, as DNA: TGCAGCGTTTTGGGACTAGCGGGGGGGCCGAGCAATGAGCAGTTCTTC.

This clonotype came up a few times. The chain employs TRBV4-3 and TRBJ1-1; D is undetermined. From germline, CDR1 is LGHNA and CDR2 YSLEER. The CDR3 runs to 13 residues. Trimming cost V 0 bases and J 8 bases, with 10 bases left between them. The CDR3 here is CASSQDLGREAFF. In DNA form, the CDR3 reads TGCGCCAGCAGCCAAGATCTGGGGAGAGAAGCTTTCTTT.

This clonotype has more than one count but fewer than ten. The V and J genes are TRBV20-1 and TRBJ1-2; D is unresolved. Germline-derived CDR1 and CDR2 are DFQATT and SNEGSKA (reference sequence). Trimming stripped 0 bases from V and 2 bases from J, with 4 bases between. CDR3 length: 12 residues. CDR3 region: CSARDANYGYTF. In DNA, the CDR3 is TGCAGTGCTAGAGATGCCAACTATGGCTACACCTTC.

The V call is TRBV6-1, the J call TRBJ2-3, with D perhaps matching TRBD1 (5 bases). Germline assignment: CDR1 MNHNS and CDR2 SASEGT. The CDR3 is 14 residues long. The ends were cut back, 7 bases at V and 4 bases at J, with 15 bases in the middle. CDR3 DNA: TGTGCCAGCATTGAGGACAACACGGCAGATACGCAGTATTTT. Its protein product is CASIEDNTADTQYF.

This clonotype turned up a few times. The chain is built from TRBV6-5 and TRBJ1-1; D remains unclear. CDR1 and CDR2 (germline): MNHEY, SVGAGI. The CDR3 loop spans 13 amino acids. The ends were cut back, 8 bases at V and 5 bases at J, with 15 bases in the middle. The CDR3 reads CASWEGWETEAFF. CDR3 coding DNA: TGTGCCAGCTGGGAGGGTTGGGAAACTGAAGCTTTCTTT.